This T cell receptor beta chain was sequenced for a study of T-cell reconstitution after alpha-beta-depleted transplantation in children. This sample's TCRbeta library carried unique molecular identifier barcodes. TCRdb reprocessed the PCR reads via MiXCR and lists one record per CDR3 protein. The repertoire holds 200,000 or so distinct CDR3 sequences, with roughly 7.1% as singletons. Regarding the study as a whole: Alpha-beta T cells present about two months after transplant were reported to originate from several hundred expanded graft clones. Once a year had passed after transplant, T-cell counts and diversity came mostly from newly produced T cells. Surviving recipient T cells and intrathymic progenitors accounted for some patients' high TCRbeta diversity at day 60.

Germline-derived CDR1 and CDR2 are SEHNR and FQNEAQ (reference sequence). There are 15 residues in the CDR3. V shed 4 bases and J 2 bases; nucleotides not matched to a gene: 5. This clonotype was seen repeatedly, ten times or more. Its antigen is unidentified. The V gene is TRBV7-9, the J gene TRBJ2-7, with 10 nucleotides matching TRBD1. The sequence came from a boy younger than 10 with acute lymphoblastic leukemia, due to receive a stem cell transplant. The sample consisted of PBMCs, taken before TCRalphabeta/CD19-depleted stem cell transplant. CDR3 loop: CASSSDRGPTYEQYF. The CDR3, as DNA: TGTGCCAGCAGCTCAGACAGGGGGCCTACCTACGAGCAGTACTTC.